The clone carrying this T cell receptor (beta chain) was counted between two and nine times. Its antigen is as yet unknown. The method was immunoSEQ multiplex PCR; TCRdb's version includes in-frame clones alone and lacks a portion of them. The data contain over 50,000 clones, around 79% of them singletons. The data belong to a study of radiotherapy plus CTLA-4 blockade in lung cancer. About the study: Objective responses were documented in around 18% of patients, with disease control in 31%. Notes on the study in general: Once radiotherapy plus ipilimumab had been given, TCR clones derived from tumor expanded in blood. Reports state that early shifts in blood T cell clones, with interferon-beta, best predicted response.

Germline V gene lookup returns CDR1 SGHAT and CDR2 FQNNGV. The CDR3 spans 15 residues. V was clipped by 3 bases and J by 0 bases, with 9 bases between them. Receiving focal radiation plus CTLA-4 blockade with ipilimumab were patients who had chemo-refractory metastatic non-small-cell lung cancer. Sequenced here: peripheral blood, sampled from a patient treated with radiotherapy plus ipilimumab. The chain employs TRBV11-2 and TRBJ2-1, with D tentatively TRBD2 (5 bases). The sequence was obtained from a human donor with non-small cell lung cancer who had a complete response to radiotherapy plus ipilimumab. CDR3 sequence reads: CASSLTGSSYNEQFF. The CDR3 DNA sequence: TGTGCCAGCAGCTTGACGGGGAGCTCCTACAATGAGCAGTTCTTC.